A single sample gave rise to the 6 T cell receptor beta chains below, sequenced in a study of T cells in Graves' hyperthyroidism and ophthalmopathy. RNA transcripts gave rise to amplified TCR beta CDR3 regions. Researchers ran a first-round RT-PCR on the TCR CDR3 using the HTBI primer set. One entry per CDR3 protein, called by TCRdb with MiXCR from the multiplex PCR reads. The sample has hundreds of thousands of distinct CDR3 sequences, around 17% seen once. The sequencing input was blood. The source of these receptors is a woman between 18 and 29 years old with Graves' hyperthyroidism.

Notes on this clonotype: Just one base apart from a much larger clone, this may be a read error. V usage is TRBV3-1 and J usage is TRBJ1-4; possibly TRBD1 for D (5 bases). This CDR3 region has 14 residues. Germline lookup yields CDR1 LGHDT and CDR2 YNNKEL (reference sequence). Trimming removed 5 bases from V and 12 bases from J, with 19 bases in between. CDR3 coding DNA: TGTGCCAGCAGCATCCGGGACCTTGGGGAAGAACTGTTTTTT. It yields the protein CASSIRDLGEELFF.

CDR3 nucleotide sequence: TGCAGCGTTGATAAAGCCAATGAGCAGTTCTTC. It yields the protein CSVDKANEQFF. The chain uses TRBV29-1 and TRBJ2-1, with unresolved D. The CDR3 contains 11 residues. V lost 3 bases and J 6 bases, leaving 6 bases between the germline ends. Germline assignment: CDR1 SQVTM and CDR2 ANQGSEA.

This clonotype has ten or more counts. The chain couples TRBV12-3 or TRBV12-4 to TRBJ1-3; a possible D gene is TRBD1 (5 bases). The V and J ends lost 3 bases and 0 bases respectively, with 15 bases between them. The CDR3 loop spans 17 amino acids. CDR3 protein: CASSLRSGENSGNTIYF. The CDR3 DNA sequence: TGTGCCAGCAGTTTGAGGTCGGGGGAAAACTCTGGAAACACCATATATTTT.

The chain recombines TRBV3-1 with TRBJ2-1, with D perhaps matching TRBD2 (5 bases). The CDR3 consists of 15 residues. V was pared by 0 bases and J by 6 bases, with 12 bases between. Looked up from germline, CDR1 is LGHDT and CDR2 is YNNKEL (reference sequence). In DNA form, the CDR3 reads TGTGCCAGCAGCCAAGATTTACTAGTGGGCAATGAGCAGTTCTTC. Translation gives CASSQDLLVGNEQFF.

The rearrangement links TRBV27 to TRBJ2-7, with 8 bases lining up with TRBD1. In germline, CDR1 is MNHEY, CDR2 SMNVEV (reference sequence). The CDR3 contains 16 residues. Trimming removed 4 bases from V and 1 base from J; junction bases left unmatched: 9. CDR3 DNA: TGTGCCAGCAGTTCTCCAGGGGGCGATGCGTCCTACGAGCAGTACTTC. Protein: CASSSPGGDASYEQYF.

This clonotype has more than one count but fewer than ten. The rearrangement links TRBV28 to TRBJ2-4, with TRBD2 matching over 7 bases. The trim removed 6 bases at V and 1 base at J, leaving 18 bases unmatched. CDR3 length: 19 residues. Per germline, CDR1 MDHEN and CDR2 SYDVKM. This chain's CDR3 is CASSPGWAGVLGAKNIQYF. The CDR3 region has the DNA TGTGCCAGCAGCCCCGGCTGGGCGGGAGTTTTAGGGGCCAAAAACATTCAGTACTTC.